A single sample gave rise to the 2 T cell receptor beta chains below, sequenced in a study of cytomegalovirus exposure and HLA in healthy donors. With 60 Vbeta and 13 Jbeta primers, the PCR was carried out. Produced via immunoSEQ multiplex PCR; TCRdb's table is partial and in-frame only. The table counts 65,000 to 90,000 clones; about 4% lies in the top ten. The sequencing input was PBMCs. The receptors here all came from a female donor in good health and CMV-seropositive.

The DNA of the CDR3 is TGCGCCAGCAGCCAGGGGGGACAGGGTCCCATCTACGAGCAGTACTTC. Its protein is CASSQGGQGPIYEQYF. The chain uses TRBV4-3 and TRBJ2-7; 9 bases are a match to TRBD1. Trimming removed 3 bases from V and 3 bases from J; junction bases left unmatched: 9. The CDR3 has 16 residues. Germline CDR1 is LGHNA and CDR2 is YSLEER.

The chain is built from TRBV19 and TRBJ2-1; 8 positions match TRBD2. V lost 7 bases, J lost 3 bases, and 8 bases stayed unmatched. CDR3 length: 15 amino acids. The germline V gene has CDR1 LNHDA and CDR2 SQIVND (reference sequence). CDR3: CASTPREGGYNEQFF. CDR3 in DNA: TGTGCCAGTACCCCTCGGGAGGGGGGCTACAATGAGCAGTTCTTC.